Presented here are 28 T cell receptor beta chains from one specimen sequenced in a study of control samples from healthy donors and cancer patients. Sequencing was performed with immunoSEQ multiplex PCR; in TCRdb, only in-frame clones are kept and a portion is missing. This table holds under 450,000 clones, approximately 90% found once. The material sequenced was PBMCs. These TCRs come from a man in his forties with head and neck cancer.

CDR3 nucleotide sequence: TGCGCCAGCAGCCAAGGTCACACCTACGAGCAGTACTTC. Translation gives CASSQGHTYEQYF. The chain couples TRBV4-1 to TRBJ2-7; D is unresolved. The CDR3 is 13 amino acids. V lost 1 base, J lost 2 bases, and 6 bases lay in between. Germline CDR1 is MGHRA and CDR2 is YSYEKL.

CDR3 DNA: TGTGCCAGCAACGCAGGGGGCCTGCAGCCCCAGCATTTT. Its protein product is CASNAGGLQPQHF. The rearrangement uses TRBV9 and TRBJ1-5, with 8 nucleotides matching TRBD1. The CDR3 runs 13 residues. The ends lost 6 bases at V and 7 bases at J; junction bases unmatched: 6. Germline lookup yields CDR1 SGDLS and CDR2 YYNGEE.

The chain combines TRBV27 with TRBJ1-2, with 7 bases fitting TRBD1. In germline, CDR1 is MNHEY, CDR2 SMNVEV (reference sequence). The V gene end was trimmed by 3 bases and the J gene end by 3 bases; junction bases not matched to a gene: 10. This CDR3 contains 16 residues. This CDR3 reads CASSFGVGRGDYGYTF. DNA of the CDR3: TGTGCCAGCAGTTTTGGGGTGGGCAGGGGGGACTATGGCTACACCTTC.

This clone was observed a few times. This chain links TRBV2 with TRBJ1-5; 7 bases match TRBD1. With V trimmed by 7 bases and J by 7 bases, 13 bases remained unmatched. The CDR3 contains 15 residues. Germline V gene sequence: CDR1 SNHLY, CDR2 FYNNEI. The CDR3 here is CASNSRSTGDQPQHF. As DNA, the CDR3 is TGTGCCAGCAACAGTAGATCCACAGGGGACCAGCCCCAGCATTTT.

The chain combines TRBV28 with TRBJ2-5, with 7 bases matching TRBD1. The length of the CDR3 is 12 residues. V lost 6 bases and J lost 5; bases outside the gene matches: 3. Germline CDR1 is MDHEN and CDR2 is SYDVKM. The CDR3 sequence: CASRQTGETQYF. CDR3 bases: TGTGCCAGCAGACAGACAGGGGAGACCCAGTACTTC.

The chain is built from TRBV28 and TRBJ2-1, with D tentatively TRBD2 (6 bases). Germline V gene lookup returns CDR1 MDHEN and CDR2 SYDVKM. This CDR3 contains 16 residues. The V end lost 2 bases, the J end lost 4 bases, and 15 bases lay between the germline ends. CDR3 in amino acids: CASSLGGASAYNEQFF. CDR3 coding DNA: TGTGCCAGCAGTTTAGGAGGGGCTAGCGCTTACAATGAGCAGTTCTTC.

J is TRBJ2-5 and V is TRBV7-9; TRBD2 aligns across 16 bases. J was trimmed by 4 bases and V by 5 bases; bases with no gene match: 4. The CDR3 consists of 16 residues. Germline V gene data show CDR1 as SEHNR and CDR2 as FQNEAQ (reference sequence). Written as DNA, the CDR3 is TGTGCCAGCAGCGGGACTAGCGGGGGGGCCGTAGAGACCCAGTACTTC. Its translation is CASSGTSGGAVETQYF.

The V call is TRBV5-4, the J call TRBJ2-7; D is unclear. V was trimmed by 0 bases and J by 0 bases, leaving 4 bases between them. This CDR3 comprises 13 residues. Germline CDR1 SGHNT, CDR2 YYREEE (reference sequence). The CDR3 loop reads CASSLVNSYEQYF. The CDR3 DNA sequence: TGTGCCAGCAGCTTGGTCAACTCCTACGAGCAGTACTTC.

This chain joins TRBV7-2 and TRBJ1-6; D ambiguous. This CDR3 comprises 15 residues. Trimming cost V 7 bases and J 6 bases, with 16 bases left between them. Looked up from germline, CDR1 is SGHTA and CDR2 is FQGNSA. CDR3 sequence reads: CASTSVDTVNSPLHF. The DNA for the CDR3 is TGTGCCAGCACCTCTGTAGACACTGTTAATTCACCCCTCCACTTT.

The chain links TRBV7-9 to TRBJ1-1; D perhaps matches TRBD1 (5 bases). V lost 8 bases and J lost 5, with 15 bases in between. CDR1 is SEHNR, CDR2 FQNEAQ, per germline (reference sequence). The CDR3 sequence is 13 residues long. CDR3 amino acids: CASGGERETEAFF. Here the CDR3 DNA reads TGTGCCAGCGGGGGGGAGAGGGAAACTGAAGCTTTCTTT.

This clone was seen ten or more times. J is TRBJ2-1 and V is TRBV6-4, with TRBD2 identical over 11 bases. J lost 6 bases, V lost 0 bases, and 1 base had no gene match. The CDR3 extends over 15 amino acids. Germline V gene data show CDR1 as MRHNA and CDR2 as SNTAGT. DNA of the CDR3: TGTGCCAGCAGTGACTCTAGCGGGGGGGCCAATGAGCAGTTCTTC. Amino acid sequence: CASSDSSGGANEQFF.

This clone was counted a few times. J is TRBJ1-2 and V is TRBV28; perhaps TRBD1 as D (5 bases). This CDR3 contains 15 residues. V was pared by 3 bases and J by 11 bases, with 22 bases between. Looked up from germline, CDR1 is MDHEN and CDR2 is SYDVKM. CDR3 protein: CASSFDGQAVRGYTF. CDR3 nucleotide sequence: TGTGCCAGCAGTTTCGACGGACAAGCCGTGAGGGGATACACCTTC.

Only a few counts were recorded for this clone. This chain links TRBV19 with TRBJ2-1; tentatively, D is TRBD1 or TRBD2 (5 bases each). CDR3 length: 14 amino acids. V was shortened by 7 bases and J by 3 bases, with 13 bases between the two germline ends. Germline values: CDR1 LNHDA, CDR2 SQIVND (reference sequence). The CDR3 coding sequence is TGTGCCAGTAAGGGTGAGGGGCTCTACAATGAGCAGTTCTTC. It translates to CASKGEGLYNEQFF.

The sample holds one count of this clone. The V gene is TRBV9, the J gene TRBJ1-6; D uncertain. Trimming removed 0 bases at V and 9 bases at J, with 13 bases between. From germline, CDR1 is SGDLS and CDR2 YYNGEE. The CDR3 has 15 residues. CDR3 amino acids: CASSVGSAESSPLHF. For the CDR3, the DNA is TGTGCCAGCAGCGTAGGTTCCGCGGAGAGTTCACCCCTCCACTTT.

This clone is a singleton in its sample. CDR3: CASSQDLGSGTTPRETQYF. The CDR3 DNA is TGCGCCAGCAGCCAAGATCTCGGTAGCGGGACGACTCCACGAGAGACCCAGTACTTC. The chain links TRBV4-3 to TRBJ2-5; 8 nucleotides line up with TRBD2. V lost 0 bases, J lost 4 bases, and 16 bases stayed unmatched. Germline V CDR1 and CDR2: LGHNA, YSLEER. The CDR3 consists of 19 residues.

This chain uses TRBV3-1 (or the pseudogene TRBV3-2) with TRBJ2-1; weak D call: TRBD2 (6 bases). V shed 4 bases and J shed 6 bases, with 10 bases lying between them. In germline, CDR1 is LGHDT, CDR2 YNNKEL (reference sequence). The CDR3 sequence is 13 residues long. The CDR3 loop is CASSLGTLNEQFF. The CDR3 bases are TGTGCCAGCAGCCTCGGGACTCTCAATGAGCAGTTCTTC.

The chain couples TRBV19 to TRBJ2-7; 10 bases line up with TRBD1. The CDR3 contains 15 residues. The germline V gene has CDR1 LNHDA and CDR2 SQIVND (reference sequence). V shed 6 bases, J shed 0 bases, and the junction held 5 bases outside the gene matches. The CDR3 coding sequence is TGTGCCAGTAGAATCGGGACAGGGGTCTCCTACGAGCAGTACTTC. It encodes CASRIGTGVSYEQYF.

V gene TRBV5-1 combines with J gene TRBJ2-2; D ambiguous. The V gene lost 0 bases and the J gene lost 7 bases, with 4 bases spanning the gap. The CDR3 runs to 12 residues. Germline CDR1 reads SGHRS; CDR2 reads YFSETQ. The CDR3 region is CASSLEVGELFF. CDR3 nucleotides: TGCGCCAGCAGCTTGGAGGTCGGGGAGCTGTTTTTT. Full variable domain (missing parts from reference TRBV5-1 and TRBJ2-2): KAGVTQTPRYLIKTRGQQVTLSCSPISGHRSVSWYQQTPGQGLQFLFEYFSETQRNKGNFPGRFSGRQFSNSRSEMNVSTLELGDSALYLCASSLEVGELFFGEGSRLTVL.

In this sample, this clone turned up once. J is TRBJ1-5 and V is TRBV6-1; D call uncertain. CDR3 length: 11 amino acids. Germline-derived CDR1 and CDR2 are MNHNS and SASEGT. V was shortened by 2 bases and J by 7 bases, with 3 bases between the two germline ends. CDR3 loop: CASSELQPQHF. The CDR3 nucleotides read TGTGCCAGCAGTGAATTGCAGCCCCAGCATTTT.

This chain uses TRBV24-1 with TRBJ2-3, with 8 nucleotides matching TRBD2. The CDR3 spans 15 residues. Germline V gives CDR1 KGHDR, CDR2 SFDVKD. The V gene end was trimmed by 8 bases and the J gene end by 2 bases; junction bases not matched to a gene: 8. CDR3: CATKQGGRPTDTQYF. CDR3 nucleotides: TGTGCCACCAAGCAGGGCGGGAGGCCCACAGATACGCAGTATTTT.

The V and J genes are TRBV7-6 and TRBJ1-3; D is possibly TRBD1 (5 bases). Germline CDR1 is SGHVS and CDR2 is FNYEAQ. Trimming shortened V by 7 bases and J by 0 bases, and 19 bases separated the two germline ends. This CDR3 has 17 residues. The CDR3 DNA sequence: TGTGCCAGCACCCCTTACGCGGGGGGGGGCTCTGGAAACACCATATATTTT. It yields the protein CASTPYAGGGSGNTIYF. Full variable domain (rest looked up from reference TRBV7-6 and TRBJ1-3): GAGVSQSPRYKVTKRGQDVALRCDPISGHVSLYWYRQALGQGPEFLTYFNYEAQQDKSGLPNDRFSAERPEGSISTLTIQRTEQRDSAMYRCASTPYAGGGSGNTIYFGEGSWLTVV.

This clone was detected only a few times. V is TRBV5-1 and J is TRBJ1-6; TRBD1 might be the D (5 bases). The length of the CDR3 is 16 residues. Trimming took 5 bases from V and 7 from J, leaving 19 bases between them. Per germline, CDR1 SGHRS and CDR2 YFSETQ. The CDR3 loop reads CASRNPGPTPNSPLHF. The CDR3 DNA follows: TGCGCCAGCAGGAACCCGGGACCTACCCCAAATTCACCCCTCCACTTT.

In this sample, this clone turned up once. The chain combines TRBV27 with TRBJ2-1; no firm D call. The CDR3 covers 12 residues. Germline assignment: CDR1 MNHEY and CDR2 SMNVEV (reference sequence). Trimming took off 2 bases at V and 8 bases at J, with 7 bases between the two ends. The CDR3 bases are TGTGCCAGCAGTTTAAACACTTATGAGCAGTTCTTC. Amino acids: CASSLNTYEQFF.

This clone was seen repeatedly, ten times or more. The chain recombines TRBV2 with TRBJ2-1; D not resolved. The CDR3 extends over 14 amino acids. Trimming took 3 bases from V and 8 from J, leaving 14 bases between them. In germline, CDR1 is SNHLY, CDR2 FYNNEI. CDR3 residues: CASSDGSRRDEQFF. CDR3 nucleotide sequence: TGTGCCAGCAGTGATGGTAGCCGACGGGATGAGCAGTTCTTC.

CDR3 bases: TGTGCCAGCAGTTACTCGGTACTAGCGAATTACGAGCAGTACTTC. Translated: CASSYSVLANYEQYF. V is TRBV6-5 and J is TRBJ2-7, with 7 bases lining up with TRBD2. CDR1 is MNHEY and CDR2 is SVGAGI in the germline V gene. The CDR3 extends over 15 amino acids. The V and J ends lost 0 bases and 4 bases, in that order; junction bases with no gene match: 6.

The chain recombines TRBV19 with TRBJ1-2, with D perhaps TRBD1 (5 bases). Germline CDR1 is LNHDA and CDR2 is SQIVND (reference sequence). V was pared by 3 bases and J by 3 bases, with 11 bases between. This CDR3 has 14 amino acids. CDR3 in DNA: TGTGCCAGTAGTATCCAACCGGGGGACTATGGCTACACCTTC. Translating it yields CASSIQPGDYGYTF.

The chain has TRBV6-2 or TRBV6-3 and TRBJ1-5; perhaps TRBD1 as D (6 bases). The V gene's germline CDR1 is MNHEY and CDR2 SVGEGT. V was shortened by 0 bases and J by 5 bases, with 14 bases between the two germline ends. This CDR3 contains 16 residues. This chain's CDR3 is CASSYSRGGVDQPQHF. The CDR3 coding sequence is TGTGCCAGCAGTTACTCCAGGGGAGGGGTAGATCAGCCCCAGCATTTT.

The chain joins TRBV18 to TRBJ1-1; D may be TRBD1 (5 bases). V was clipped by 0 bases and J by 0 bases, with 8 bases between them. The CDR3 runs 15 residues. The germline gives CDR1 KGHSH, CDR2 LQKENI. The CDR3 DNA sequence: TGTGCCAGCTCACCACCGGCAGGGATGAACACTGAAGCTTTCTTT. This sequence encodes CASSPPAGMNTEAFF.